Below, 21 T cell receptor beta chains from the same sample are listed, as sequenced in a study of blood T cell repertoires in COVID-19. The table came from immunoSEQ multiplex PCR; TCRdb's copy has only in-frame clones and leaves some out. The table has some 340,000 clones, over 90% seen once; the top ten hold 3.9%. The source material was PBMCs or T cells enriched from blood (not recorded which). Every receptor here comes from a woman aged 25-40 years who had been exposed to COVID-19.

The CDR3 sequence is CASSIVSDRGYQPQHF. CDR3 bases: TGTGCCAGTAGTATTGTATCGGACAGGGGGTATCAGCCCCAGCATTTT. This chain joins TRBV19 and TRBJ1-5; 10 bases are shared with TRBD1. Trimming cost V 3 bases and J 5 bases; bases outside gene matches: 7. The CDR3 sequence is 16 residues long. Germline CDR1 reads LNHDA; CDR2 reads SQIVND (reference sequence).

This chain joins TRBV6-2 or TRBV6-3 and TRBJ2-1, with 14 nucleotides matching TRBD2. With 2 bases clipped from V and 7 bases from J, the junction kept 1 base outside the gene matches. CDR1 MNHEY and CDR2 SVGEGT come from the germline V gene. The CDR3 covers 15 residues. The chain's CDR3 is CASSYRLAGGNEQFF. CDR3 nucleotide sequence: TGTGCCAGCAGTTACCGACTAGCGGGGGGGAATGAGCAGTTCTTC.

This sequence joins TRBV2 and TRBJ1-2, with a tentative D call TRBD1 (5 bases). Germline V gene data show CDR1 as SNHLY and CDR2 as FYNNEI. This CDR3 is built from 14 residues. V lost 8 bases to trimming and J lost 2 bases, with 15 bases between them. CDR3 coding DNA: TGTGCCAGCTCCGGGGAGGGGCCAAACTATGGCTACACCTTC. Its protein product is CASSGEGPNYGYTF.

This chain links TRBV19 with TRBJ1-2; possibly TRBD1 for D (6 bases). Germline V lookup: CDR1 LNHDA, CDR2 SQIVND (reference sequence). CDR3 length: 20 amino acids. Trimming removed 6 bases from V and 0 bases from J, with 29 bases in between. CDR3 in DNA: TGTGCCAGTAGGACCCTTCAGGGGCGACCGGGTGGCTCAACTAACTATGGCTACACCTTC. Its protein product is CASRTLQGRPGGSTNYGYTF.

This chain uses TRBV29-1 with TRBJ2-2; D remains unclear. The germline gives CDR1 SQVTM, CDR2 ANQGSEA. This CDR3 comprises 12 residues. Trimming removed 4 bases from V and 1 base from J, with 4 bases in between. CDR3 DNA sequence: TGCAGCGTTGTCAGGAACACCGGGGAGCTGTTTTTT. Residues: CSVVRNTGELFF.

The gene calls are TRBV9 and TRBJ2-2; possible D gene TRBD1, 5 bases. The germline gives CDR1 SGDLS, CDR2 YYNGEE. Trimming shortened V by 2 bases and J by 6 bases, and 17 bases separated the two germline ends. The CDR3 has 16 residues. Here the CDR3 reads CASSVVTPARAGELFF. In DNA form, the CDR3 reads TGTGCCAGCAGCGTCGTAACCCCCGCCAGGGCCGGGGAGCTGTTTTTT.

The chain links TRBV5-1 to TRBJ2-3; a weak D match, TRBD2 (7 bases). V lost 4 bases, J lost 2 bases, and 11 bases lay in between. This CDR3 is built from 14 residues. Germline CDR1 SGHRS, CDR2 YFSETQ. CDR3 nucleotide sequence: TGCGCCAGCAGCCCGGGGGGCCCCACAGATACGCAGTATTTT. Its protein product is CASSPGGPTDTQYF.

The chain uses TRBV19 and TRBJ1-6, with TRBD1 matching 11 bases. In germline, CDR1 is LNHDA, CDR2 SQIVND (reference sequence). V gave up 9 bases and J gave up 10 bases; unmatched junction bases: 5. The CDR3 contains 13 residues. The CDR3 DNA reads TGTGCCAGCCGGGACAGGGGGTTCTCACCCCTCCACTTT. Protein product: CASRDRGFSPLHF.

CDR3 protein: CASSLPGRGNTEAFF. The DNA for the CDR3 is TGTGCCAGCAGCCTCCCGGGGAGGGGGAACACTGAAGCTTTCTTT. The chain has TRBV7-9 and TRBJ1-1, with D possibly being TRBD1 (5 bases). The CDR3 runs to 15 residues. Germline CDR1 and CDR2: SEHNR and FQNEAQ (reference sequence). The V end was cut by 5 bases, the J end by 1 base, with 14 bases between.

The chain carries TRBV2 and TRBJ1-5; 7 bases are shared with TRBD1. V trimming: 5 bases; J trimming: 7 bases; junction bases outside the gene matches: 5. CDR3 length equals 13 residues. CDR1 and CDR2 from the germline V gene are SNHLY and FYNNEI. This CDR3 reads CASSLQGIQPQHF. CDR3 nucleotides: TGTGCCAGCAGTTTACAGGGGATCCAGCCCCAGCATTTT. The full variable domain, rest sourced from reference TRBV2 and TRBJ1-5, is EPEVTQTPSHQVTQMGQEVILRCVPISNHLYFYWYRQILGQKVEFLVSFYNNEISEKSEIFDDQFSVERPDGSNFTLKIRSTKLEDSAMYFCASSLQGIQPQHFGDGTRLSIL.

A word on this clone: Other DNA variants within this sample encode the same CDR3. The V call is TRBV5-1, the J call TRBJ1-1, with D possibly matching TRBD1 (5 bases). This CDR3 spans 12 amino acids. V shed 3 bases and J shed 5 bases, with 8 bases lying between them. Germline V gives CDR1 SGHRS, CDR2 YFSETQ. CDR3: CASSSGGTEAFF. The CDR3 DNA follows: TGCGCCAGCAGCTCGGGGGGAACTGAAGCTTTCTTT.

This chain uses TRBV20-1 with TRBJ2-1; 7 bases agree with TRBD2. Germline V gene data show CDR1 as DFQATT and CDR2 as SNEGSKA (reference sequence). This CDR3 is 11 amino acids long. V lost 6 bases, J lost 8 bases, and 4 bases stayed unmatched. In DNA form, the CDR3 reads TGCAGTGCAGCCCGGGGGGATGAGCAGTTCTTC. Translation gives CSAARGDEQFF.

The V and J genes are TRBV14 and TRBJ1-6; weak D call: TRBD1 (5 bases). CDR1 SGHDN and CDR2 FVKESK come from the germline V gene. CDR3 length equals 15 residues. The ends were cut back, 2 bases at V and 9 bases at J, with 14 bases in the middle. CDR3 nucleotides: TGTGCCAGCAGCCAACAGGATCCGGGACTTTCACCCCTCCACTTT. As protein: CASSQQDPGLSPLHF.

In DNA, the CDR3 is TGTGCCAGCAGTCCGGACTCCTTCAATCAGCCCCAGCATTTT. It translates to CASSPDSFNQPQHF. V and J are TRBV6-5 and TRBJ1-5; the D is unclear. From germline, CDR1 is MNHEY and CDR2 SVGAGI. V was cut by 5 bases and J by 3 bases, with 11 bases left in between. The CDR3 covers 14 residues.

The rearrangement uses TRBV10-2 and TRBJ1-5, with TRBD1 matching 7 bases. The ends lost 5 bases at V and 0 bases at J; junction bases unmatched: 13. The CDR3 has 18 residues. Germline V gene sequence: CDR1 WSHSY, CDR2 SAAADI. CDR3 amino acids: CASSPSPWDRYSNQPQHF. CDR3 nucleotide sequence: TGCGCCAGCAGTCCTTCTCCTTGGGACAGATATAGCAATCAGCCCCAGCATTTT.

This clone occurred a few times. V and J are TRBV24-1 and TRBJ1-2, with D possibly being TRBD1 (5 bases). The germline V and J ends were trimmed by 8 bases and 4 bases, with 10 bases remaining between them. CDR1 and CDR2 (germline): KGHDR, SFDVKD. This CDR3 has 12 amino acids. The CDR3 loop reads CATKGQTYGYTF. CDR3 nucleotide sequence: TGTGCCACCAAGGGGCAGACCTATGGCTACACCTTC.

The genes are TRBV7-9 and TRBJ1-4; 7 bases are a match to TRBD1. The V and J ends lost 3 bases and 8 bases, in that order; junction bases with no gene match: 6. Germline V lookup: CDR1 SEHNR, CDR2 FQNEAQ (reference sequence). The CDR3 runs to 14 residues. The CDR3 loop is CASSLNQGGEKLFF. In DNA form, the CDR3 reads TGTGCCAGCAGCTTGAATCAGGGGGGAGAAAAACTGTTTTTT.

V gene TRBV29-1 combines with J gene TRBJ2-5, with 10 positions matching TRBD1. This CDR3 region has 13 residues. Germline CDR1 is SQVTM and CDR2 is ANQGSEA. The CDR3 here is CSSRQGAGETQYF. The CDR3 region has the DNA TGCAGTTCCCGACAGGGGGCTGGAGAGACCCAGTACTTC. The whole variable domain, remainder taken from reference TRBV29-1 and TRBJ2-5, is SAVISQKPSRDICQRGTSLTIQCQVDSQVTMMFWYRQQPGQSLTLIATANQGSEATYESGFVIDKFPISRPNLTFSTLTVSNMSPEDSSIYLCSSRQGAGETQYFGPGTRLLVL.

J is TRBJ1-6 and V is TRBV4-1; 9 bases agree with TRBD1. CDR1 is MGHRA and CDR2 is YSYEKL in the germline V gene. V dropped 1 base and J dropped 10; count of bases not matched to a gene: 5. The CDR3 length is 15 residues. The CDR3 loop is CASSQGGQGGSPLHF. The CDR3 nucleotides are TGCGCCAGCAGCCAAGGGGGACAGGGAGGATCACCCCTCCACTTT.

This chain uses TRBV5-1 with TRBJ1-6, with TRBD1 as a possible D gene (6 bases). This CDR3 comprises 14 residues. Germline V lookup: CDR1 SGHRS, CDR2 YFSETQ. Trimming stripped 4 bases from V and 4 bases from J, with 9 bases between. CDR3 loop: CASSVTGYNSPLHF. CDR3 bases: TGCGCCAGCAGCGTGACAGGATATAATTCACCCCTCCACTTT. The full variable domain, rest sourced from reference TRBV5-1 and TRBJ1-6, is KAGVTQTPRYLIKTRGQQVTLSCSPISGHRSVSWYQQTPGQGLQFLFEYFSETQRNKGNFPGRFSGRQFSNSRSEMNVSTLELGDSALYLCASSVTGYNSPLHFGNGTRLTVT.

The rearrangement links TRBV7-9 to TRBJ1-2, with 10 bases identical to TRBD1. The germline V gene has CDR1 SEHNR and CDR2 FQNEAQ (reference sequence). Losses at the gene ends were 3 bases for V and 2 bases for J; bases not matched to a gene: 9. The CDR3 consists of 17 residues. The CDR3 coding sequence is TGTGCCAGCAGCTTCTACTCCGGGACAGGGGAGAACTATGGCTACACCTTC. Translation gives CASSFYSGTGENYGYTF.